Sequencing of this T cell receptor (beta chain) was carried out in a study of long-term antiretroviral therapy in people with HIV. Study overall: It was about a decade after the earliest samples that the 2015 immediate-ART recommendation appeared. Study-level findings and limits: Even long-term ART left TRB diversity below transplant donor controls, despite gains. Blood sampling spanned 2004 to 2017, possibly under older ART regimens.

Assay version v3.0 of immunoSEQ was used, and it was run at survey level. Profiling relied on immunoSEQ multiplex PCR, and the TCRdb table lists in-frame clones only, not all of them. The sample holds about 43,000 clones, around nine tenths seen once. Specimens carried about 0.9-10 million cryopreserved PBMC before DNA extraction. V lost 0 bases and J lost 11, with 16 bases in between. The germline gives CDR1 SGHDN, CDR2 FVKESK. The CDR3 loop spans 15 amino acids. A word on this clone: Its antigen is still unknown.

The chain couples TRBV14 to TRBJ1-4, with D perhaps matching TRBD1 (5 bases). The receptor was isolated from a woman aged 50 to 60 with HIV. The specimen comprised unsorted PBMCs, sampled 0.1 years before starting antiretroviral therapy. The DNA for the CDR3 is TGTGCCAGCAGCCAAGATACGCAGGGTCGGCGGAAACTGTTTTTT. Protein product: CASSQDTQGRRKLFF.